Each of the 4 T cell receptor beta chains below was sequenced from the same sample in a study of blood T cell repertoires in COVID-19. Repertoires were generated with immunoSEQ multiplex PCR, while TCRdb's copy carries only in-frame clones and drops some. Counted here are 360,000 or so clones, around 86% occurring once; the ten biggest clones make up 5% to 5.5%. Sequencing input: PBMCs or T cells enriched from blood (not recorded which). Every receptor here comes from a woman between 50 and 59 years old who had recovered from COVID-19.

The rearrangement links TRBV7-9 to TRBJ1-1; tentatively, D is TRBD1 (6 bases). Germline CDR1 SEHNR, CDR2 FQNEAQ (reference sequence). Trimming took 5 bases from V and 1 from J, leaving 14 bases between them. There are 15 residues in the CDR3. The CDR3 region has the DNA TGTGCCAGCAGCCGAGAGACAGGAGGGAACACTGAAGCTTTCTTT. Protein sequence: CASSRETGGNTEAFF.

For this clone: Other DNA sequences from this sample encode an identical CDR3 as well. The V gene is TRBV30, the J gene TRBJ1-3; D possibly corresponds to TRBD1 (5 bases). The CDR3 is 15 residues long. The ends were cut back, 0 bases at V and 0 bases at J, with 9 bases in the middle. Germline V gene sequence: CDR1 GTSNPN, CDR2 SVGIG (reference sequence). The chain's CDR3 is CAWSVLGGSGNTIYF. CDR3 nucleotide sequence: TGTGCCTGGAGTGTACTGGGGGGCTCTGGAAACACCATATATTTT.

The chain employs TRBV10-3 and TRBJ1-1; 7 bases are shared with TRBD1. CDR3 length: 13 residues. V gave up 6 bases and J gave up 0 bases; unmatched junction bases: 1. Germline lookup yields CDR1 ENHRY and CDR2 SYGVKD. The CDR3, as DNA: TGTGCCATCAGGGGGACAGTGAACACTGAAGCTTTCTTT. This sequence encodes CAIRGTVNTEAFF.

The chain joins TRBV7-9 to TRBJ1-1, with 10 nucleotides matching TRBD1. V was pared by 5 bases and J by 5 bases, with 8 bases of the junction left unmatched. This CDR3 has 15 amino acids. In germline, CDR1 is SEHNR, CDR2 FQNEAQ (reference sequence). The CDR3 spells CASSTMGQGNTEAFF. The DNA of the CDR3 is TGTGCCAGCAGCACGATGGGACAGGGGAATACTGAAGCTTTCTTT.